This T cell receptor beta chain appears in the sequencing data of a study of blood T cell repertoires in COVID-19. Study summary: The study drew acute and convalescent COVID-19 samples from the United States, Italy and Spain.

Authors' data handling: From reference gene primer amplification, estimates of nucleated cell counts were derived. Assay: immunoSEQ multiplex PCR; the TCRdb copy retains only in-frame clones and omits some. V and J calls and clone size are those listed in that table; D and trimming were worked out from the DNA. The repertoire holds roughly 63,000 clones, with under 85% as singletons. This clonotype was obtained from an elderly woman with acute or convalescent COVID-19. Sample: peripheral blood.

CDR3 coding DNA: TGTGCCAGCAGCTTAGGATCGGCCGGGGTCTACGAGCAGTACTTC. Its protein product is CASSLGSAGVYEQYF. This chain connects TRBV7-2 to TRBJ2-7, with a possible D match to TRBD2 (5 bases). V was shortened by 1 base and J by 3 bases, with 13 bases between the two germline ends. This CDR3 spans 15 amino acids. The V gene's germline CDR1 is SGHTA and CDR2 FQGNSA.